One and the same sample provided the 5 T cell receptor beta chains below, sequenced in a study of T cell responses to AZD1222 COVID-19 vaccine. Method: immunoSEQ multiplex PCR; TCRdb's copy keeps in-frame clones and lacks some. The repertoire includes about 120,000 clones, about 90% of them detected once, and 9.8% sits in the top ten. Source: peripheral blood, taken on day 0 of AZD1222 vaccination. These receptors all stem from an adult in good health.

A note on this clone: The same CDR3 also results from other DNA sequences found in this sample. This chain connects TRBV2 to TRBJ1-2, with TRBD1 matching over 9 bases. V trimming: 4 bases; J trimming: 4 bases; junction bases outside the gene matches: 4. Per germline, CDR1 SNHLY and CDR2 FYNNEI. CDR3 size: 14 residues. The CDR3: CASSAQGAGYGYTF. The CDR3 nucleotides read TGTGCCAGCAGTGCACAGGGGGCGGGCTATGGCTACACCTTC.

The chain joins TRBV6-5 to TRBJ1-2; no reliable D call. The germline V gene encodes CDR1 MNHEY and CDR2 SVGAGI. Trimming shortened V by 8 bases and J by 4 bases, and 11 bases separated the two germline ends. The CDR3 contains 12 residues. The CDR3 region has the DNA TGTGCCAGCTCATGGGGTTCCTATGGCTACACCTTC. Protein product: CASSWGSYGYTF.

The CDR3 loop is CSVVLWGWNEKLFF. CDR3 in DNA: TGCAGCGTTGTCCTCTGGGGGTGGAATGAAAAACTGTTTTTT. The rearrangement uses TRBV29-1 and TRBJ1-4, with D perhaps matching TRBD1 (5 bases). CDR3 length: 14 amino acids. Germline CDR1 SQVTM, CDR2 ANQGSEA. V shed 4 bases and J shed 5 bases, with 14 bases lying between them. Full variable domain (missing parts from reference TRBV29-1 and TRBJ1-4): SAVISQKPSRDICQRGTSLTIQCQVDSQVTMMFWYRQQPGQSLTLIATANQGSEATYESGFVIDKFPISRPNLTFSTLTVSNMSPEDSSIYLCSVVLWGWNEKLFFGSGTQLSVL.

V usage is TRBV11-3 and J usage is TRBJ2-7; D might be TRBD2 (5 bases). The V end was cut by 0 bases, the J end by 0 bases, with 9 bases between. Germline loops: CDR1 SGHNT, CDR2 YENEEA. The CDR3 extends over 15 amino acids. This CDR3 reads CASSLEGVSSYEQYF. The CDR3 bases are TGTGCCAGCAGCTTAGAGGGAGTCAGCTCCTACGAGCAGTACTTC.

The chain employs TRBV14 and TRBJ1-1; 8 nucleotides align to TRBD1. Trimming took 3 bases from V and 11 from J; bases not matched to a gene: 5. The CDR3 totals 12 residues. CDR1 is SGHDN and CDR2 is FVKESK in the germline V gene. CDR3 nucleotide sequence: TGTGCCAGCAGCCAGCCAGGGGGCTTGGCTTTCTTT. The encoded protein is CASSQPGGLAFF.